This is a list of T cell receptor beta chains from one sample in a study of identical twins. TCRdb passed the 5' RACE reads through MiXCR, listing each CDR3 protein once. This repertoire shows 520,000 or so distinct CDR3 sequences, 20% to 25% found once; its top ten account for 0.8% to 1%. The same sample was also studied in work on T cells expressing NK-cell markers.

The sequenced sample consisted of CD4+ T cells sorted from blood. Receptors were obtained from a woman under 30 in good health. Each CDR3 is given with its conserved first and last residue. Fields, in order: CDR3 protein, V gene, J gene, D gene, clone size, CDR3 length. A D gene is named only where the DNA matches it firmly. Clone size is given for some rows only: seen once, a few or many times, or a class if the clone is expanded.

CDR3aa: CASSYGTSAYNEQFF
v_gene: TRBV7-6
j_gene: TRBJ2-1
d_gene: TRBD2
abundance: NA
len: 15

CDR3aa: CAWSVLAGSQYF
v_gene: TRBV30
j_gene: TRBJ2-7
d_gene: TRBD2
abundance: NA
len: 12

CDR3aa: CATNTGLPPGTQYF
v_gene: TRBV15
j_gene: TRBJ2-5
d_gene: TRBD2
abundance: few
len: 14

CDR3aa: CASSQDDPATGTNYGYTF
v_gene: TRBV4-2
j_gene: TRBJ1-2
d_gene: TRBD1
abundance: NA
len: 18

CDR3aa: CASSLERTGGGEQYF
v_gene: TRBV7-9
j_gene: TRBJ2-7
d_gene: TRBD2
abundance: few
len: 15

CDR3aa: CASSQNSVFEQFF
v_gene: TRBV3-1
j_gene: TRBJ2-1
d_gene: NA
abundance: few
len: 13

CDR3aa: CSASHPGVKNEQFF
v_gene: TRBV20-1
j_gene: TRBJ2-1
d_gene: NA
abundance: NA
len: 14

CDR3aa: CASSQDHRGPNTEAFF
v_gene: TRBV4-3
j_gene: TRBJ1-1
d_gene: NA
abundance: NA
len: 16

CDR3aa: CASSFMAGATYNEQFF
v_gene: TRBV12-3/TRBV12-4
j_gene: TRBJ2-1
d_gene: NA
abundance: many
len: 16

CDR3aa: CASSQDALRTEAFF
v_gene: TRBV4-3
j_gene: TRBJ1-1
d_gene: NA
abundance: few
len: 14

CDR3aa: CATRTDHQYF
v_gene: TRBV5-4
j_gene: TRBJ2-3
d_gene: NA
abundance: NA
len: 10

CDR3aa: CSALVVGTIFGTEAFF
v_gene: TRBV20-1
j_gene: TRBJ1-1
d_gene: NA
abundance: once
len: 16

CDR3aa: CASRTRNVGYEQFF
v_gene: TRBV28
j_gene: TRBJ2-1
d_gene: NA
abundance: few
len: 14

CDR3aa: CSAGSGGAGETQYF
v_gene: TRBV20-1
j_gene: TRBJ2-5
d_gene: TRBD2
abundance: few
len: 14

CDR3aa: CASSQRVSVSGANVLTF
v_gene: TRBV4-2
j_gene: TRBJ2-6
d_gene: NA
abundance: NA
len: 17

CDR3aa: CASSQWGSGYTF
v_gene: TRBV3-1
j_gene: TRBJ1-2
d_gene: NA
abundance: many
len: 12

CDR3aa: CASGHLAGGSTDTQYF
v_gene: TRBV3-1
j_gene: TRBJ2-3
d_gene: TRBD2
abundance: few
len: 16

CDR3aa: CSADTRTDTQYF
v_gene: TRBV20-1
j_gene: TRBJ2-3
d_gene: NA
abundance: NA
len: 12

CDR3aa: CASSSSFSGANVLTF
v_gene: TRBV5-1
j_gene: TRBJ2-6
d_gene: NA
abundance: NA
len: 15

CDR3aa: CASSTAGTPGREQFF
v_gene: TRBV9
j_gene: TRBJ2-1
d_gene: NA
abundance: NA
len: 15

CDR3aa: CAISPQGMMAEAFF
v_gene: TRBV10-3
j_gene: TRBJ1-1
d_gene: TRBD1
abundance: NA
len: 14

CDR3aa: CASRRGSGVLRTDTQYF
v_gene: TRBV12-3/TRBV12-4
j_gene: TRBJ2-3
d_gene: NA
abundance: few
len: 17

CDR3aa: CAISEVAGTYEQYF
v_gene: TRBV10-3
j_gene: TRBJ2-7
d_gene: NA
abundance: NA
len: 14

CDR3aa: CASSSSGGTGELFF
v_gene: TRBV5-1
j_gene: TRBJ2-2
d_gene: TRBD1
abundance: NA
len: 14

CDR3aa: CASSPGGFTEAFF
v_gene: TRBV5-1
j_gene: TRBJ1-1
d_gene: NA
abundance: NA
len: 13

CDR3aa: CSARAPGGHTQYF
v_gene: TRBV20-1
j_gene: TRBJ2-3
d_gene: NA
abundance: few
len: 13

CDR3aa: CASSGTSGSTDTQYF
v_gene: TRBV27
j_gene: TRBJ2-3
d_gene: TRBD2
abundance: many
len: 15

CDR3aa: CASSVGLAGGLSYNEQFF
v_gene: TRBV9
j_gene: TRBJ2-1
d_gene: TRBD2
abundance: once
len: 18

CDR3aa: CSVEQGPDYGFDEQFF
v_gene: TRBV29-1
j_gene: TRBJ2-1
d_gene: NA
abundance: few
len: 16

CDR3aa: CASSLAGGRGGAFF
v_gene: TRBV7-8
j_gene: TRBJ1-1
d_gene: NA
abundance: NA
len: 14

CDR3aa: CASSLRREEDGYTF
v_gene: TRBV11-3
j_gene: TRBJ1-2
d_gene: NA
abundance: NA
len: 14

CDR3aa: CASRKRGSGEKLFF
v_gene: TRBV6-1
j_gene: TRBJ1-4
d_gene: NA
abundance: NA
len: 14

CDR3aa: CATSDPLGSYNEQFF
v_gene: TRBV24-1
j_gene: TRBJ2-1
d_gene: NA
abundance: once
len: 15

CDR3aa: CASSIMGASGNTIYF
v_gene: TRBV19
j_gene: TRBJ1-3
d_gene: NA
abundance: few
len: 15

CDR3aa: CSASPRLAGATRETQYF
v_gene: TRBV20-1
j_gene: TRBJ2-5
d_gene: TRBD2
abundance: NA
len: 17

CDR3aa: CASSAGTF
v_gene: TRBV6-1
j_gene: TRBJ1-2
d_gene: NA
abundance: NA
len: 8

CDR3aa: CASSSSGTQYF
v_gene: TRBV6-5
j_gene: TRBJ2-5
d_gene: NA
abundance: few
len: 11

CDR3aa: CASSSLKGEDTQYF
v_gene: TRBV5-6
j_gene: TRBJ2-3
d_gene: NA
abundance: NA
len: 14

CDR3aa: CSAIANYPYEQYF
v_gene: TRBV20-1
j_gene: TRBJ2-7
d_gene: NA
abundance: NA
len: 13

CDR3aa: CASSVVGPSSYNEQFF
v_gene: TRBV6-1
j_gene: TRBJ2-1
d_gene: NA
abundance: few
len: 16

CDR3aa: CASSLVGLAGDEQFF
v_gene: TRBV5-6
j_gene: TRBJ2-1
d_gene: TRBD2
abundance: few
len: 15

CDR3aa: CSARVHGAGSYNEQFF
v_gene: TRBV20-1
j_gene: TRBJ2-1
d_gene: TRBD2
abundance: NA
len: 16

CDR3aa: CASSFLRGAGLYEQYF
v_gene: TRBV7-9
j_gene: TRBJ2-7
d_gene: NA
abundance: NA
len: 16

CDR3aa: CASSLQGAYNEQFF
v_gene: TRBV5-1
j_gene: TRBJ2-1
d_gene: TRBD1
abundance: few
len: 14

CDR3aa: CASSLRGRRLNTEAFF
v_gene: TRBV7-2
j_gene: TRBJ1-1
d_gene: NA
abundance: NA
len: 16

CDR3aa: CSAREDRVGGYTF
v_gene: TRBV20-1
j_gene: TRBJ1-2
d_gene: TRBD1
abundance: few
len: 13

CDR3aa: CSATRGIHGYTF
v_gene: TRBV20-1
j_gene: TRBJ1-2
d_gene: NA
abundance: NA
len: 12

CDR3aa: CASTRGAGETQYF
v_gene: TRBV12-3/TRBV12-4
j_gene: TRBJ2-5
d_gene: NA
abundance: few
len: 13

CDR3aa: CASSFLDYNEQFF
v_gene: TRBV5-1
j_gene: TRBJ2-1
d_gene: NA
abundance: few
len: 13

CDR3aa: CASSLVGGAHGYTF
v_gene: TRBV5-1
j_gene: TRBJ1-2
d_gene: NA
abundance: NA
len: 14

CDR3aa: CASRTVGMDTEAFF
v_gene: TRBV6-1
j_gene: TRBJ1-1
d_gene: NA
abundance: few
len: 14

CDR3aa: CASSSRQGAIETQYF
v_gene: TRBV6-1
j_gene: TRBJ2-5
d_gene: TRBD1
abundance: few
len: 15

CDR3aa: CASSYDPRSGGSNEQFF
v_gene: TRBV6-2/TRBV6-3
j_gene: TRBJ2-1
d_gene: TRBD2
abundance: NA
len: 17

CDR3aa: CASSPGAVGETQYF
v_gene: TRBV7-9
j_gene: TRBJ2-5
d_gene: NA
abundance: once
len: 14

CDR3aa: CASSLSLASNEQFF
v_gene: TRBV5-1
j_gene: TRBJ2-1
d_gene: NA
abundance: few
len: 14